Listed here are 10 T cell receptor beta chains from one sample, sequenced in a study of T cell changes during pregnancy in multiple sclerosis. The method was immunoSEQ multiplex PCR; TCRdb's version includes in-frame clones alone and lacks a portion of them. In the table there are tens of thousands of clones, about 89% of which are singletons. The sample here was CD4+ T cells from peripheral blood mononuclear cells, taken in the first trimester of pregnancy. These receptors all come from a female donor with multiple sclerosis, enrolled in a pregnancy study.

The V and J genes are TRBV7-2 and TRBJ2-5; 11 bases fit TRBD1. This CDR3 has 15 amino acids. Germline V CDR1 and CDR2: SGHTA, FQGNSA. Trimming at V came to 5 bases and at J to 4 bases, leaving 6 bases not matched to a gene. The CDR3 DNA reads as TGTGCCAGCAGCGTCGCCGGGACAGGGGGAGAGACCCAGTACTTC. It yields the protein CASSVAGTGGETQYF.

The chain recombines TRBV5-1 with TRBJ2-7, with 10 nucleotides matching TRBD2. Losses at the gene ends were 6 bases for V and 2 bases for J; bases not matched to a gene: 5. The CDR3 consists of 14 residues. Per germline, CDR1 SGHRS and CDR2 YFSETQ. The CDR3 loop is CASTASGGTYEQYF. The CDR3 DNA is TGCGCCAGCACCGCTAGCGGGGGTACCTACGAGCAGTACTTC.

The chain is built from TRBV7-8 and TRBJ2-5, with 11 positions matching TRBD2. Unmatched junction bases numbered 9, after V lost 7 bases and J lost 5 bases. CDR3 length equals 15 residues. Germline V gene lookup returns CDR1 SGHVS and CDR2 FQNEAQ. Here the CDR3 reads CASTYSGRAGETQYF. In DNA, the CDR3 is TGTGCCAGCACTTATAGCGGGAGGGCCGGGGAGACCCAGTACTTC.

The gene calls are TRBV27 and TRBJ2-7; a possible D gene is TRBD2 (6 bases). The CDR3 sequence is 15 residues long. Trimming removed 6 bases from V and 3 bases from J, with 18 bases in between. Germline V gives CDR1 MNHEY, CDR2 SMNVEV (reference sequence). The chain's CDR3 is CASRPRRAGNYEQYF. In DNA form, the CDR3 reads TGTGCCAGCAGGCCCAGGAGGGCGGGGAACTACGAGCAGTACTTC.

This clone was seen only a few times. This chain links TRBV6-6 with TRBJ2-7; 7 nucleotides align to TRBD2. V lost 4 bases, J lost 2 bases, and 8 bases stayed unmatched. CDR3 length: 15 residues. In germline, CDR1 is MNHNY, CDR2 SVGAGI (reference sequence). The CDR3 spells CASSSPTLAAYEQYF. The CDR3 DNA reads TGTGCCAGCAGTTCCCCCACGCTAGCGGCCTACGAGCAGTACTTC.

This chain uses TRBV20-1 with TRBJ2-3; no clear D gene. Trimming cost V 4 bases and J 5 bases, with 7 bases left between them. Germline CDR1 DFQATT, CDR2 SNEGSKA (reference sequence). The CDR3 totals 11 residues. This CDR3 is CSATIVDTQYF. In DNA, the CDR3 is TGCAGTGCTACCATTGTAGATACGCAGTATTTT.

This clone was observed a few times. This rearrangement joins TRBV5-6 to TRBJ1-2, with 8 bases identical to TRBD1. The CDR3 loop spans 12 amino acids. J was trimmed by 7 bases and V by 3 bases; bases with no gene match: 2. The germline CDR1 and CDR2 sequences are SGHDT and YYEEEE. For the CDR3, the DNA is TGTGCCAGCAGCTGGACAGGGTCTGGCTACACCTTC. It encodes CASSWTGSGYTF.

The chain combines TRBV20-1 with TRBJ1-1; D not resolved. This CDR3 contains 11 residues. V lost 2 bases, J lost 4 bases, and 5 bases lay in between. The germline V gene encodes CDR1 DFQATT and CDR2 SNEGSKA (reference sequence). CDR3 residues: CSARQATEAFF. The CDR3 nucleotides are TGCAGTGCTAGACAGGCCACTGAAGCTTTCTTT.

The rearrangement links TRBV7-2 to TRBJ1-1; D not certain. This CDR3 comprises 13 residues. Germline loops: CDR1 SGHTA, CDR2 FQGNSA. V lost 5 bases and J 6 bases, leaving 13 bases between the germline ends. In DNA form, the CDR3 reads TGTGCCAGCAGCCGGGATAGGGTGGCTGAAGCTTTCTTT. Residues: CASSRDRVAEAFF.

J is TRBJ1-1 and V is TRBV10-3, with D possibly being TRBD1 (5 bases). The V gene's germline CDR1 is ENHRY and CDR2 SYGVKD. With 4 bases removed from V and 4 bases from J, the gap between germline ends came to 10 bases. This CDR3 has 13 residues. The CDR3 here is CAISVGGSTEAFF. In nucleotides, the CDR3 is TGTGCCATCAGTGTCGGGGGGAGCACTGAAGCTTTCTTT.